The next 17 T cell receptor beta chains were all read from a single sample in a study of shared clonotypes between healthy human individuals. Generated by immunoSEQ multiplex PCR, the TCRdb table keeps only in-frame clones and is missing some. The sample has some 2.1 million clones, approximately 95% seen once. Naive-designated CD8 cells lacked CD45RO, were positively enriched for CCR7, and omitted terminally differentiated effector memory CD45RA+ cells. What was sequenced was naive CD8+ T cells sorted from blood. These receptors were taken from a man between 18 and 29 years old in good health.

The chain recombines TRBV29-1 with TRBJ2-7, with D perhaps TRBD1 or TRBD2 (5 bases each). This CDR3 region has 14 residues. Looked up from germline, CDR1 is SQVTM and CDR2 is ANQGSEA. Trimming left V 1 base short and J 4 bases short, with 14 bases between. CDR3 bases: TGCAGCGTTGAAGGGGGCCCCGGCGGGTACGAGCAGTACTTC. It specifies CSVEGGPGGYEQYF.

This clone is a singleton in its sample. The CDR3 loop reads CASSFFHGTGIHGNTIYF. CDR3 in DNA: TGTGCCAGCAGCTTCTTCCACGGGACAGGGATACATGGAAACACCATATATTTT. This chain uses TRBV5-8 with TRBJ1-3, with 9 bases that match TRBD1. Trimming at V came to 2 bases and at J to 3 bases, leaving 12 bases not matched to a gene. The CDR3 contains 18 residues. The germline gives CDR1 SGHTS, CDR2 YDEGEE.

The V gene is TRBV21-1, the J gene TRBJ2-5; the DNA was not compared with TRBD1, the D call given in the table. TRBV21-1 is a pseudogene locus. CDR3 length: 14 amino acids. DNA for the CDR3: TGTGCCACCAGAGGTCAGGGCATCCAAGAGACCCAGTACTTC. Its translation is CATRGQGIQETQYF.

The chain is built from TRBV5-6 and TRBJ1-1, with TRBD1 identical over 9 bases. The CDR3 loop spans 13 amino acids. The V gene's germline CDR1 is SGHDT and CDR2 YYEEEE. J lost 5 bases, V lost 4 bases, and 3 bases had no gene match. In DNA form, the CDR3 reads TGTGCCAGCAGCGAGACAGGGGGGACTGAAGCTTTCTTT. It yields the protein CASSETGGTEAFF.

The chain is built from TRBV11-2 and TRBJ2-5; D may be TRBD1 (6 bases). The CDR3 contains 13 residues. The germline V gene encodes CDR1 SGHAT and CDR2 FQNNGV. Trimming removed 1 base from V and 5 bases from J, with 8 bases in between. Here the CDR3 DNA reads TGTGCCAGCAGCTTAGGGACAGTTGAGACCCAGTACTTC. It specifies CASSLGTVETQYF.

Concerning this clone: Other DNA sequences in the sample encode the same CDR3. V is TRBV6-5 and J is TRBJ1-2; maybe TRBD1 (5 bases). V was pared by 2 bases and J by 4 bases, with 11 bases between. Germline CDR1 is MNHEY and CDR2 is SVGAGI. The CDR3 is 14 amino acids. The CDR3 reads CASSYGGRGYGYTF. CDR3 sequence (DNA): TGTGCCAGCAGTTACGGTGGGAGGGGCTATGGCTACACCTTC.

V is TRBV19 and J is TRBJ2-7; tentative D call: TRBD2 (6 bases). The V end lost 3 bases, the J end lost 3 bases, and 15 bases lay between the germline ends. CDR1 and CDR2 from the germline V gene are LNHDA and SQIVND (reference sequence). The CDR3 runs to 15 residues. This CDR3 reads CASSIYQASVYEQYF. DNA for the CDR3: TGTGCCAGTAGTATTTATCAGGCTAGCGTCTACGAGCAGTACTTC.

The chain carries TRBV18 and TRBJ2-7; D possibly corresponds to TRBD2 (5 bases). The CDR3 is 19 residues long. CDR1 is KGHSH, CDR2 LQKENI, per germline. V was trimmed by 2 bases and J by 5 bases, leaving 28 bases between them. CDR3 sequence (DNA): TGTGCCAGCTCACCAAAGAAAGGTCCAACCGAAGGCGGGTGGCACGAGCAGTACTTC. Translation: CASSPKKGPTEGGWHEQYF.

This clone was seen only once. The chain couples TRBV27 to TRBJ2-7; D is undetermined. Germline lookup yields CDR1 MNHEY and CDR2 SMNVEV (reference sequence). Trimming took 5 bases from V and 3 from J, leaving 8 bases between them. The CDR3 has 12 amino acids. This chain's CDR3 is CASSRVGYEQYF. CDR3 in DNA: TGTGCCAGCAGTCGGGTGGGCTACGAGCAGTACTTC.

V gene TRBV6-5 combines with J gene TRBJ1-1; D may be TRBD1 (5 bases). The V end lost 0 bases, the J end lost 10 bases, and 12 bases lay between the germline ends. The CDR3 length is 13 residues. From germline, CDR1 is MNHEY and CDR2 SVGAGI. CDR3 residues: CASSYSDSQRAFF. The DNA for the CDR3 is TGTGCCAGCAGTTACTCAGACAGCCAGAGAGCTTTCTTT.

This chain joins TRBV19 and TRBJ1-1; D might be TRBD1 (5 bases). The CDR3 has 13 amino acids. Trimming removed 10 bases from V and 2 bases from J, with 14 bases in between. Germline CDR1 reads LNHDA; CDR2 reads SQIVND (reference sequence). DNA for the CDR3: TGTGCCATCCGGGGGGAACTCAACACTGAAGCTTTCTTT. Residues: CAIRGELNTEAFF.

The genes are TRBV9 and TRBJ1-6, with D uncertain. The CDR3 totals 14 residues. Deletions cut 0 bases from V and 7 bases from J, with 8 bases between. CDR1 is SGDLS and CDR2 is YYNGEE in the germline V gene. The CDR3 is CASSVDAGNSPLHF. The CDR3 nucleotides are TGTGCCAGCAGCGTAGATGCCGGAAATTCACCCCTCCACTTT.

On this clone itself: Other DNA sequences in this sample translate to the same CDR3. The genes are TRBV14 and TRBJ1-6; no reliable D call. The length of the CDR3 is 13 residues. From germline, CDR1 is SGHDN and CDR2 FVKESK. Trimming took 3 bases from V and 7 from J, leaving 7 bases between them. The CDR3 region is CASSQGGNSPLHF. The CDR3 nucleotides read TGTGCCAGCAGCCAGGGCGGGAATTCACCCCTCCACTTT.

The CDR3 region has the DNA TGTGCCAGCACCTCCGGGGGGGACACTGAAGCTTTCTTT. It encodes CASTSGGDTEAFF. The genes are TRBV28 and TRBJ1-1; maybe TRBD1 (5 bases). This CDR3 contains 13 residues. Trimming removed 7 bases at V and 3 bases at J, with 12 bases between. Germline-derived CDR1 and CDR2 are MDHEN and SYDVKM.

The rearrangement uses TRBV4-1 and TRBJ1-1; D uncertain. The V and J ends lost 0 bases and 2 bases respectively, with 10 bases between them. The germline V gene has CDR1 MGHRA and CDR2 YSYEKL. The length of the CDR3 is 15 residues. The CDR3 DNA reads TGCGCCAGCAGCCAAGAACTCCCGTTAAACACTGAAGCTTTCTTT. Translated, it gives CASSQELPLNTEAFF.

This sequence joins TRBV30 and TRBJ2-7; 8 nucleotides agree with TRBD1. Looked up from germline, CDR1 is GTSNPN and CDR2 is SVGIG (reference sequence). The V and J ends lost 4 bases and 3 bases, in that order; junction bases with no gene match: 11. This CDR3 is built from 15 residues. The CDR3 reads CAWTPLGQGNYEQYF. DNA for the CDR3: TGTGCCTGGACTCCACTAGGACAGGGTAACTACGAGCAGTACTTC.

This chain joins TRBV29-1 and TRBJ1-2, with D unclear. V lost 6 bases to trimming and J lost 4 bases, with 15 bases between them. Per germline, CDR1 SQVTM and CDR2 ANQGSEA. The CDR3 is 13 residues long. The CDR3 is CSVLPREAYGYTF. CDR3 bases: TGCAGCGTACTACCCCGGGAGGCCTATGGCTACACCTTC. Full variable domain (rest looked up from reference TRBV29-1 and TRBJ1-2): SAVISQKPSRDICQRGTSLTIQCQVDSQVTMMFWYRQQPGQSLTLIATANQGSEATYESGFVIDKFPISRPNLTFSTLTVSNMSPEDSSIYLCSVLPREAYGYTFGSGTRLTVV.